These 22 T cell receptor beta chains originate from one sample sequenced in a study of T cells in Graves' hyperthyroidism and ophthalmopathy. The investigators amplified TCR beta CDR3 regions from RNA transcripts. The TCR CDR3 first-round RT-PCR relied on the HTBI primer set. TCRdb called the multiplex PCR reads again in MiXCR, with one record for every CDR3 protein. The table lists around 450,000 distinct CDR3 sequences, approximately 14% of them singletons. Material for sequencing was blood. The receptor source for this set is a young woman with Graves' hyperthyroidism.

This clonotype was observed at least ten times. The chain combines TRBV27 with TRBJ2-7; D may correspond to TRBD1 or TRBD2 (5 bases each). The V gene lost 6 bases and the J gene lost 6 bases, with 15 bases spanning the gap. Germline CDR1 and CDR2: MNHEY and SMNVEV (reference sequence). The CDR3 is 13 amino acids. In DNA, the CDR3 is TGTGCCAGCAGCGACTCCGGGGCGATCGAGCAGTACTTC. Encoded protein: CASSDSGAIEQYF.

This clonotype was observed at least ten times. This chain connects TRBV10-3 to TRBJ2-3, with 8 bases matching TRBD1. The CDR3 consists of 20 residues. CDR1 and CDR2 from the germline V gene are ENHRY and SYGVKD. After removal of 3 bases from V and 2 bases from J, the junction contained 19 bases not matched to a gene. Written as DNA, the CDR3 is TGTGCCATCAGTGAACCACACGGACGGACAGGGCGGGGTCCCACAGATACGCAGTATTTT. Encoded protein: CAISEPHGRTGRGPTDTQYF.

V gene TRBV12-3 or TRBV12-4 combines with J gene TRBJ2-7; D possibly uses TRBD1 or TRBD2 (5 bases each). CDR3 length equals 14 residues. Trimming removed 5 bases from V and 4 bases from J, with 15 bases in between. The CDR3: CASSGGRRFYEQYF. The CDR3 bases are TGTGCCAGCAGTGGGGGTCGCAGGTTTTACGAGCAGTACTTC.

This clonotype was recorded many times. The V and J genes are TRBV6-1 and TRBJ2-5, with 9 bases that match TRBD2. The germline CDR1 and CDR2 sequences are MNHNS and SASEGT. Trimming took 7 bases from V and 3 from J; bases not matched to a gene: 3. There are 13 residues in the CDR3. CDR3 amino acids: CASTAGGKETQYF. CDR3 sequence (DNA): TGTGCCAGCACGGCGGGAGGGAAAGAGACCCAGTACTTC.

This clonotype was seen at least ten times. The gene calls are TRBV19 and TRBJ2-7; D is uncertain. CDR1 and CDR2 (germline): LNHDA, SQIVND (reference sequence). This CDR3 comprises 15 residues. The ends were cut back, 1 base at V and 3 bases at J, with 13 bases in the middle. The CDR3 DNA reads as TGTGCCAGTAGTATAGTGGCAGCAGCCATCTACGAGCAGTACTTC. It translates to CASSIVAAAIYEQYF.

This clonotype turned up a few times. A much larger clone sits a single nucleotide away, making a read error possible. The rearrangement uses TRBV12-3 or TRBV12-4 and TRBJ1-1, with D uncertain. V shed 3 bases and J shed 3 bases, with 8 bases lying between them. The CDR3 contains 13 residues. The CDR3, as DNA: TGTGCCAGCAGTTTGAGGTTGGACACTGAAGCTTTCTTT. It is translated as CASSLRLDTEAFF.

The rearrangement joins TRBV15 to TRBJ2-5; TRBD2 agrees at 11 bases. CDR1 and CDR2 (germline): LNHNV, YYDKDF (reference sequence). Unmatched junction bases numbered 9, after V lost 3 bases and J lost 9 bases. The CDR3 is made up of 15 amino acids. CDR3: CATSSPSGGTGAQYF. CDR3 DNA sequence: TGTGCCACCAGCAGCCCTAGCGGGGGGACTGGGGCCCAGTACTTC.

This chain joins TRBV29-1 and TRBJ2-1; D unresolved. The CDR3 covers 16 residues. The V gene lost 7 bases and the J gene lost 2 bases, with 21 bases spanning the gap. The V gene's germline CDR1 is SQVTM and CDR2 ANQGSEA. The CDR3 nucleotides are TGCAGCGGTGATCATGCGGTAACACCCACCTACAATGAGCAGTTCTTC. Translation: CSGDHAVTPTYNEQFF.

This clonotype appeared many times. V and J are TRBV11-3 and TRBJ2-1; 7 bases match TRBD2. The germline gives CDR1 SGHNT, CDR2 YENEEA. With V trimmed by 0 bases and J by 0 bases, 5 bases remained unmatched. The CDR3 covers 17 residues. The CDR3 reads CASSLDLGGTSYNEQFF. The CDR3 bases are TGTGCCAGCAGCTTAGATCTCGGGGGGACCTCCTACAATGAGCAGTTCTTC.

In this sample, this clonotype turned up many times. The chain has TRBV30 and TRBJ2-1; D call uncertain. The V gene lost 4 bases and the J gene lost 5 bases, with 15 bases spanning the gap. The CDR3 is 14 residues long. Germline V gene sequence: CDR1 GTSNPN, CDR2 SVGIG (reference sequence). The CDR3 DNA sequence: TGTGCCTGGAACAAAAATAGACTGGACAATGAGCAGTTCTTC. Its translation is CAWNKNRLDNEQFF. The whole variable domain, filled in from reference TRBV30 and TRBJ2-1, reads SQTIHQWPATLVQPVGSPLSLECTVEGTSNPNLYWYRQAAGRGLQLLFYSVGIGQISSEVPQNLSASRPQDRQFILSSKKLLLSDSGFYLCAWNKNRLDNEQFFGPGTRLTVL.

The CDR3 loop is CASSDPRDHLYNEQFF. The CDR3 DNA follows: TGTGCCAGCAGCGACCCCCGGGACCACCTCTACAATGAGCAGTTCTTC. The J gene is TRBJ2-1, the V gene TRBV9; D may correspond to TRBD1 or TRBD2 (5 bases each). V was shortened by 3 bases and J by 3 bases, with 16 bases between the two germline ends. CDR3 length: 16 amino acids. Looked up from germline, CDR1 is SGDLS and CDR2 is YYNGEE.

V usage is TRBV11-3 and J usage is TRBJ2-1; D perhaps matches TRBD1 (6 bases). V lost 9 bases, J lost 9 bases, and 24 bases lay in between. Germline loops: CDR1 SGHNT, CDR2 YENEEA. This CDR3 contains 15 residues. CDR3 amino acids: CASSINTGTTTEQFF. Here the CDR3 DNA reads TGTGCCAGTAGTATCAATACCGGGACAACGACTGAGCAGTTCTTC.

This clonotype was detected many times. CDR3 nucleotides: TGTGCCAGCAGCTTAACCGGGGCCCCGGAGACACCCCTCCACTTT. As protein: CASSLTGAPETPLHF. The chain is built from TRBV7-3 and TRBJ1-6; tentatively, D is TRBD1 (5 bases). The V and J ends lost 0 bases and 11 bases respectively, with 14 bases between them. CDR1 is SGHTA and CDR2 is FQGTGA in the germline V gene. This CDR3 has 15 residues.

This clonotype was observed many times. The chain recombines TRBV7-3 with TRBJ2-3; D is perhaps TRBD1 or TRBD2 (5 bases each). Germline V gene sequence: CDR1 SGHTA, CDR2 FQGTGA. The CDR3 contains 12 residues. Deletions cut 6 bases from V and 4 bases from J, with 8 bases between. The CDR3: CASSRGADTQYF. The DNA for the CDR3 is TGTGCCAGCAGTCGAGGGGCAGATACGCAGTATTTT.

In this sample, this clonotype turned up once. The chain carries TRBV20-1 and TRBJ2-7, with TRBD2 matching over 9 bases. Germline V gene data show CDR1 as DFQATT and CDR2 as SNEGSKA (reference sequence). After removal of 1 base from V and 3 bases from J, the junction contained 7 bases not matched to a gene. This CDR3 contains 15 residues. The CDR3 reads CSARAGTSKIYEQYF. Written as DNA, the CDR3 is TGCAGTGCTAGAGCCGGGACTAGCAAGATCTACGAGCAGTACTTC.

J is TRBJ1-2 and V is TRBV9; D not resolved. There are 15 residues in the CDR3. Trimming took off 7 bases at V and 2 bases at J, with 18 bases between the two ends. CDR1 SGDLS and CDR2 YYNGEE come from the germline V gene. As DNA, the CDR3 is TGTGCCAGCGGCCCCGATAGCGACCGAAACTATGGCTACACCTTC. Its protein is CASGPDSDRNYGYTF.

Remarks on this clonotype: One base away lies a much larger clone, so this may be a sequencing read error. This rearrangement joins TRBV5-1 to TRBJ2-2, with a possible D match to TRBD2 (6 bases). Trimming left V 3 bases short and J 1 base short, with 13 bases between. Germline V gene data show CDR1 as SGHRS and CDR2 as YFSETQ. This CDR3 contains 16 residues. CDR3 in DNA: TGCGCCAGCAGCTCGCCGGGCGGGATGAACACCGGGGAGCTGTTTTTT. This codes for CASSSPGGMNTGELFF.

This clonotype was recorded many times. The V and J genes are TRBV6-5 and TRBJ1-2; possibly TRBD1 for D (5 bases). Trimming took off 4 bases at V and 3 bases at J, with 9 bases between the two ends. Per the germline V gene, CDR1 is MNHEY and CDR2 is SVGAGI. The CDR3 sequence is 13 residues long. DNA of the CDR3: TGTGCCAGCAGTTCTCAGGGCTACTATGGCTACACCTTC. Its translation: CASSSQGYYGYTF.

As to this clonotype: A single base separates this from a much larger clone, so it may be a read error. The conserved phenylalanine or tryptophan is not found at the CDR3 terminus, so this likely reflects a read error. V gene TRBV7-3 combines with J gene TRBJ2-1; 11 bases agree with TRBD2. The germline gives CDR1 SGHTA, CDR2 FQGTGA. Germline trimming cut 2 bases from V and 4 bases from J; bases unmatched to any gene: 13. The CDR3 consists of 19 residues. Here the CDR3 DNA reads TGTGCCAGCAGCTTATTAGCGGGAGGGCCCCCCAACACATACAATGAGCAGTTCCTC. Translated: CASSLLAGGPPNTYNEQFL.

In its sample, this clonotype was seen many times. The chain has TRBV27 and TRBJ1-2; D gene ambiguous. The CDR3 runs to 14 residues. Trimming removed 1 base at V and 4 bases at J, with 10 bases between. The V gene's germline CDR1 is MNHEY and CDR2 SMNVEV (reference sequence). CDR3 sequence (DNA): TGTGCCAGCAGTTTATACATGGAATCCTATGGCTACACCTTC. Protein product: CASSLYMESYGYTF.

This clonotype showed up just a few times. This chain links TRBV6-1 with TRBJ2-2; a weak D match, TRBD1 (6 bases). V was shortened by 8 bases and J by 1 base, with 11 bases between the two germline ends. The germline gives CDR1 MNHNS, CDR2 SASEGT. The CDR3 extends over 14 amino acids. The CDR3 DNA reads TGTGCCAGCTCCGGGACAAGGAACACCGGGGAGCTGTTTTTT. Translation gives CASSGTRNTGELFF.

The chain has TRBV15 and TRBJ1-2; D is possibly TRBD1 (6 bases). Looked up from germline, CDR1 is LNHNV and CDR2 is YYDKDF (reference sequence). The germline V and J ends were trimmed by 8 bases and 1 base, with 17 bases remaining between them. The CDR3 contains 15 residues. The CDR3 spells CATDRRDTNNYGYTF. The CDR3 DNA is TGTGCCACCGACCGCCGGGACACCAATAACTATGGCTACACCTTC.